These 10 T cell receptor beta chains originate from one sample sequenced in a study of beta chain features in type 1 diabetes. These receptors have no known antigen. Findings and limits, study-wide: There was a moderate but significant shortening of TCRB CDR3s in all four CD4+ subsets of Type 1 diabetes patients.

Expressed TCRB transcripts got sequenced, as all isolated RNA was reverse transcribed. The repertoire was sequenced with immunoSEQ multiplex PCR; TCRdb's copy has only in-frame clones and lacks some. Of about 340,000 clones listed, 9.3% are singletons. Sequencing used central memory CD4+ T cells from blood. The receptors here all came from a man aged 30 to 39 with type 1 diabetes.

The chain is built from TRBV2 and TRBJ1-4; D ambiguous. The V gene lost 8 bases and the J gene lost 8 bases, with 12 bases spanning the gap. CDR3 size: 12 residues. Germline assignment: CDR1 SNHLY and CDR2 FYNNEI. This CDR3 is CASGTPREKLFF. For the CDR3, the DNA is TGTGCCAGCGGCACGCCTAGGGAAAAACTGTTTTTT.

This sequence joins TRBV5-1 and TRBJ1-2, with D hard to call. CDR1 and CDR2 (germline): SGHRS, YFSETQ. The V end lost 2 bases, the J end lost 0 bases, and 11 bases lay between the germline ends. This CDR3 has 15 residues. The CDR3 sequence is CASSLTADTNYGYTF. In DNA form, the CDR3 reads TGCGCCAGCAGCTTAACAGCGGATACTAACTATGGCTACACCTTC.

This clone has more than one count but fewer than ten. Germline and junction disagree at one end, which may indicate a read error. The V and J genes are TRBV4-1 and TRBJ1-4, with D possibly being TRBD1 (5 bases). The length of the CDR3 is 19 residues. In germline, CDR1 is MGHRA, CDR2 YSYEKL. The CDR3 nucleotides read TGCGCCAGCAGCCAAGAATCCTCAATGCCGGGACCGGCTAAAGAAAAACTGTTTTTT. Protein: CASSQESSMPGPAKEKLFF.

CDR3 amino acids: CASSDVRAATQYF. The CDR3 DNA follows: TGTGCCAGCAGTGATGTCAGGGCAGCGACCCAGTACTTC. The chain uses TRBV6-1 and TRBJ2-5, with a possible D match to TRBD1 (5 bases). The V gene lost 3 bases and the J gene lost 7 bases, with 12 bases spanning the gap. This CDR3 region has 13 residues. Looked up from germline, CDR1 is MNHNS and CDR2 is SASEGT.

The chain links TRBV14 to TRBJ2-2; no clear D. Germline V gene lookup returns CDR1 SGHDN and CDR2 FVKESK. This CDR3 spans 14 amino acids. V was cut by 4 bases and J by 4 bases, with 10 bases left in between. CDR3 DNA sequence: TGTGCCAGCAGCCGTAGCCGTCGCACCGGGGAGCTGTTTTTT. Its protein is CASSRSRRTGELFF.

CDR3 sequence: CASSPREGRDAQFF. The CDR3, as DNA: TGTGCCAGCAGCCCTAGGGAGGGACGGGACGCGCAGTTCTTC. This rearrangement joins TRBV6-5 to TRBJ2-1; 7 bases agree with TRBD2. From germline, CDR1 is MNHEY and CDR2 SVGAGI. There are 14 residues in the CDR3. With 6 bases clipped from V and 12 bases from J, the junction kept 14 bases outside the gene matches.

This chain joins TRBV18 and TRBJ2-7; TRBD2 agrees at 12 bases. This CDR3 contains 18 residues. Germline V gives CDR1 KGHSH, CDR2 LQKENI. V dropped 2 bases and J dropped 1; count of bases not matched to a gene: 9. The CDR3 bases are TGTGCCAGCTCACCAATTGGACTAGCGGGGATCGGGTCCTACGAGCAGTACTTC. Translation: CASSPIGLAGIGSYEQYF.

This clone was detected many times. The V call is TRBV4-3, the J call TRBJ2-7; possible D gene TRBD1, 6 bases. The CDR3 covers 13 residues. V was pared by 4 bases and J by 5 bases, with 12 bases between. The germline V gene encodes CDR1 LGHNA and CDR2 YSLEER. CDR3 residues: CASSPRAGDEQYF. The CDR3 DNA is TGCGCCAGCAGCCCTCGGGCAGGGGACGAGCAGTACTTC.

V usage is TRBV7-9 and J usage is TRBJ1-6; D is unresolved. Germline V gene sequence: CDR1 SEHNR, CDR2 FQNEAQ (reference sequence). The CDR3 covers 13 residues. V lost 1 base, J lost 14 bases, and 12 bases lay in between. CDR3 amino acids: CASSLGPNESLHF. The CDR3 DNA reads TGTGCCAGCAGCTTAGGGCCTAACGAGTCCCTCCACTTT.

This clone has a handful of counts. V is TRBV2 and J is TRBJ2-1; 7 nucleotides agree with TRBD1. J gave up 9 bases and V 6 bases, and 14 bases lay outside the gene matches. This CDR3 contains 15 residues. CDR1 is SNHLY and CDR2 is FYNNEI in the germline V gene. CDR3 in DNA: TGTGCCAGCAGCCGACAAAAAACAGGGGCGGTTGAGCAGTTCTTC. This translates into CASSRQKTGAVEQFF.